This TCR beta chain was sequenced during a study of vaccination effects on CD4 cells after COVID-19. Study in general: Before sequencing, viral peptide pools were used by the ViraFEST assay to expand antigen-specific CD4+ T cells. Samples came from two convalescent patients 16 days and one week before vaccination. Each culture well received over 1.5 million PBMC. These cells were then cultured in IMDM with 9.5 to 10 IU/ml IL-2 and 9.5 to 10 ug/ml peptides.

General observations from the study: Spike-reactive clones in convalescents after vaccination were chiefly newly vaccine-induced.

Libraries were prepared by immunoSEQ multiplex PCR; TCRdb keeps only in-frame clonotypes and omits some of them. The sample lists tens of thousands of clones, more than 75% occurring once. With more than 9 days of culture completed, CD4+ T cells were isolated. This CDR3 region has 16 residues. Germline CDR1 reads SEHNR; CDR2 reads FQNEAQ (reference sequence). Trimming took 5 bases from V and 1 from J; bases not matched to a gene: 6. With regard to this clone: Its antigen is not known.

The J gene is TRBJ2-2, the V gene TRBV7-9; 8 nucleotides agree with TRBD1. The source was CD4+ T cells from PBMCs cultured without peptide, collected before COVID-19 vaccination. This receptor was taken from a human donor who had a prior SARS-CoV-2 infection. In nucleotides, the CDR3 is TGTGCCAGCAGCCCGCCCGGACAGGGGAACACCGGGGAGCTGTTTTTT. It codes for CASSPPGQGNTGELFF.